The present T cell receptor (beta chain) was sequenced within a study of cytomegalovirus exposure and HLA in healthy donors (dated by TCRdb to 2015 to 2018). Regarding the research as a whole: An earlier analysis of approximately 600 of the donors reported about 250 Gb of sequence data and roughly 100 million unique TCR beta sequences from about 179 million T cells. Roughly 300 gigabases of sequencing data and 78 million or so unique TCR sequences were included in an early release covering over 600 HLA-typed donors. Of the 398 genotyped donors, 70% to 90% were placed in the genetic ancestry cluster associated with self-reported Caucasian donors. The study aimed to test whether cataloging public T cell receptors could reveal signatures of past pathogen exposure. The study profiled the T cell repertoires of 500 to 800 subjects by immunosequencing and related them to cytomegalovirus serostatus. Besides the first cohort of 666 subjects, a separate validation cohort made up of 120 or so different subjects was used. To predict cytomegalovirus infection status, the study combined high-throughput TCR immunosequencing, statistical association of individual TCRs with disease status, and machine learning. A later analysis re-examined previously published TCR beta repertoires from 600 to 700 donors and added high-resolution HLA genotyping to investigate patterns of TCR occurrence. Rather than drawing on any new phenotypic data, the later analysis identified candidate immune exposures from TCR beta sequences and the way those sequences occurred across donors. To decide whether each TCR beta V gene segment behaved as functional or pseudogenic, an earlier analysis of some 570 of the donors relied on high-throughput TCR beta sequencing. Donor age, sex, ethnicity and CMV serostatus were compiled alongside the repertoire data. Genome-wide SNP genotypes for about 65% of the roughly 670 donors were used in a later genetic analysis, which treated that subset as a discovery cohort. All discovery cohort repertoires had been generated on a single sequencing platform. HLA typing included class I and class II loci at four-digit resolution. Typing coverage varied by locus: roughly 620-640 donors for A, B, C, DRB1 and DQB1; roughly 500 for DQA1; more than 600 for DPA1; roughly 450 for DPB1. Roughly 5 DR-DQ haplotypes were handled as single units for association and clustering, since linkage in the cohort was strong. Among about 400 genotyped donors of the cohort, an average of around 250,000 unique TCR beta nucleotide sequences was sequenced per donor, of which 15% to 20% were non-productive. Here is what the overall study found, with its caveats: In a later analysis, most CMV-associated TCR beta chains were found to appear HLA-restricted, with HLA associations seemingly driven largely by CMV exposure. V-gene and J-gene trimming of TCR beta chains was associated with a missense DCLRE1C variant in a later genetic analysis, and the association was replicated in an independent cohort. The study listed 164 TCR beta chains as associated with cytomegalovirus. Cytomegalovirus status was reported to be diagnosed by the classifier with high specificity and sensitivity in both the original and validation cohorts. In a later analysis, HLA-associated TCR beta chains showed more clonal expansion and lower generation probabilities than non-associated chains that were equally common. Some IMGT-functional V segments, including TRBV6-2 and TRBV6-3, could not be distinguished by the 87-base-pair reads and were therefore excluded. Because HLA typing was unavailable for some donors at each locus, only the typed subset was used in association tests. Three of the identified cytomegalovirus-associated TCR beta chains were confirmed in vitro to be specific for cytomegalovirus antigens. Correlated functional status among segregating V segments might be attributable to linkage disequilibrium, but an unknown experimental factor could not be ruled out. A later genetic analysis reported fewer N-insertions in productive TCRs among donors in an Asian-associated ancestry cluster than the roughly 700-donor mean. In a later analysis, several top co-occurrence clusters were reported to appear linked to parvovirus B19, influenza, CMV and Epstein-Barr virus. In a later analysis, over 15,000 TCR beta sequences were associated with specific HLA alleles at a false discovery rate of 0.05. A cluster of highly shared sequence variants was judged likely to be a technical artifact of the sequencing pipeline. Roughly uniform sequencing depth across donors was assumed in presence/absence analyses, although this assumption may not hold. According to the authors, the approach could potentially be generalized to other disease states and immunological phenotypes. In a later analysis, TCR association rates were found to vary across HLA loci, with the most associated TCRs seen for DRB1 alleles and the fewest for HLA-C alleles. In an earlier analysis of fewer than 750 of the donors, most TCR beta V segments were observed in productive rearrangements about 90% or about 30% of the time, broadly matching IMGT annotations. Immune exposure information for the cohort was limited to CMV serostatus. A further reported finding was that TCR beta sequences accurately predicted the HLA-A and HLA-B alleles for most subjects in the first cohort. While some public TCRs were present in many individuals, most TCR sequences turned up only very rarely across donors. In this cohort, only TCR beta chains were sequenced, and detectable features were limited by the absence of alpha or paired-chain data. Because counts were too low, about 18 rarely observed V segments, including chromosome 9 orphons, were left out of the earlier analysis of some 600 of the donors. Strong co-occurrence of HLA alleles, especially DR and DQ, made assigning TCR associations to individual alleles difficult.

CDR1 KGHSH and CDR2 LQKENI were looked up in the germline V gene. There are 13 amino acids in the CDR3, from cysteine to phenylalanine inclusive. The entry retains the CDR3 DNA only, 39 bases that are in frame from base 1. Compared with germline, V lacks 5 bases and J lacks 5 bases; bases without a gene match: 3. Comments on this clone: It has no known antigen specificity. One base away there is no much larger clone; base qualities are not given. Additional DNA sequences in this sample encode the identical CDR3.

Receptor libraries were prepared by the immunoSEQ multiplex PCR assay. The multiplex PCR relied on a mix of 60 forward primers for TCR Vbeta segments and 13 reverse primers for TCR Jbeta segments. The CDR3 region of rearranged TCR beta genes was amplified from genomic DNA with a multiplex PCR assay. Amplified TCR beta libraries were sequenced as 87-base-pair reads on the Illumina HiSeq System. In the paper's pipeline: A later analysis counted tens of millions of unique TCR beta chains across the roughly 700 repertoires, and 10 million to 11 million of these chains were shared by at least two donors. Raw reads were error-corrected and collapsed into unique sequences by a nearest-neighbor algorithm in which closely related sequences were merged to remove PCR and sequencing errors. CDR3 sequences were aligned to IMGT reference sequences to assign V, D and J gene segments. For a sequence to be retained, at least a six-nucleotide match to both a V gene segment and a J gene segment was required. Rearrangements were called productive when the CDR3 lacked stop codons and stayed in frame with V and J; all others were non-productive. CDR3 was defined by IMGT convention, running from the second conserved V-encoded cysteine to the conserved J-encoded phenylalanine. The earlier analysis of more than 450 of the donors excluded sequences that lacked an unambiguous match to a single V gene segment. In an earlier analysis of 587 of the donors, a V segment was called functional when productive rearrangements were above 56.7%, and segregating when the standard deviation between donors exceeded 5%. A statistical classification framework was developed to diagnose cytomegalovirus status using the catalog of TCR beta chain sequences. In a later analysis, V and J genes were assigned by comparing TCR nucleotide sequences against IMGT/GENE-DB human TR gene sequences. A later analysis assigned CDR3 sequences and most-parsimonious VDJ recombination scenarios with the TCRdist pipeline. In a later analysis, each TCR beta chain was defined by its CDR3 amino acid sequence together with its V-gene family, and reads without a unique V-gene family were excluded. As a way to deal with suspected cross-contamination and a sequencing artifact, a later analysis dropped 640 or so nucleotide sequences that were highly shared and had low generation probability. For each public chain, a later analysis derived a clonal expansion index from normalized ranks of inferred template counts within each repertoire. A later analysis computed generation probabilities with a VDJ recombination model fitted to out-of-frame rearrangements, and checked the results against IGoR. Hypergeometric tests were used in a later analysis to score TCR-TCR, TCR-HLA and TCR-CMV co-occurrence, with a repertoire-size bias correction applied to the TCR pairs. In a later analysis, false discovery rates were estimated by permuting HLA or CMV assignments 20 times. A later analysis grouped co-occurring TCRs with DBSCAN, adding TCRdist sequence similarity when clustering within HLA-allele-positive subsets. Repertoires with fewer than 30,000 or more than 120,000 public chains were left out of co-occurrence clustering, as were four to six repertoires with anomalous nucleotide sharing. TCRdb stores this immuneACCESS table with in-frame sequences only. Part of the clones is absent; in the studies checked, under half of the shortfall reflects unresolved V genes, and no reason is known for the rest. The DNA was the basis for D and trimming; V, J and clone size are from that table. The sample table records roughly 160,000 clones; roughly 89% of these occur just once. The ten largest clones represent around 0.93% of the sample.

In total, 500 to 700 healthy bone marrow donors made up the cohort. Cohort members were all nominally healthy when sampled, although unrecorded immune exposures were likely present. The donor tested CMV seronegative and was one of the 352 seronegative cohort members. Each donor provided a peripheral blood sample, and peripheral blood mononuclear cells were used for TCR beta sequencing. Genomic DNA was extracted from the blood cell samples with the Qiagen DNeasy Blood Extraction Kit. The sample comprised PBMCs. This clonotype was obtained from a woman aged 25-40 years in good health and CMV-seronegative. In this chain, TRBV18 is recombined with TRBJ1-1; 9 bases in the middle match TRBD1. The DNA reads TGTGCCAGCTCAACGACAGGGGGTACTGAAGCTTTCTTT. Its product reads: CASSTTGGTEAFF.